This T cell receptor (beta chain) appears in the sequencing data of a study of identical twins. Notes on the study in general: Cord blood's abundant beta clonotypes had fewer insertions, unlike memory repertoires. Twins' excess sharing was less marked for out-of-frame beta sequences.

The table lists this clonotype with many counts. What it binds is not known. A universal primer site was created by template switching, with the cDNA bearing unique molecular identifiers. TCRdb itself ran the 5' RACE reads through MiXCR, one entry per CDR3 protein. The table has hundreds of thousands of distinct CDR3 sequences, about 7% seen once. The CDR3 has 14 residues. Germline CDR1 reads SGHRS; CDR2 reads YFSETQ. V gave up 4 bases and J gave up 1 base, with 8 bases separating them. These same records also appear under a second study, on yellow fever vaccine responses in identical twins. That work contributes: Reportedly, the response of twins' T cells to the vaccine seemed partly convergent, partly personalized.

V usage is TRBV5-1 and J usage is TRBJ2-2, with D hard to call. The sequence was collected from a woman under 30 in good health. Sequencing was performed on memory (CD45RO+) T cells sorted from blood. CDR3 sequence reads: CASSDTRNTGELFF. The CDR3 DNA follows: TGCGCCAGCAGCGATACGAGGAACACCGGGGAGCTGTTTTTT.